A selection of T cell receptor beta chains follows, all from one sample in a study of T cell responses to AZD1222 COVID-19 vaccine. Profiling relied on immunoSEQ multiplex PCR, and the TCRdb table lists in-frame clones only, not all of them. Altogether under 200,000 clones are present, around 92% being singletons, with the ten largest covering approximately 1.3%. The sample here was peripheral blood, taken on day 0 of AZD1222 vaccination. The source of these receptors is an adult in good health. The CDR3 runs from the conserved cysteine through the conserved F or W. D genes are given only for firm matches. Clone size appears in some rows only: once, few, many, or a class for an expanded clone.

clone_size	v_call	d_call	j_call	cdr3_aa	cdr3_nt
.	TRBV28	.	TRBJ1-1	CASSFGQLLEAFF	TGTGCCAGCAGTTTCGGACAGCTCCTTGAAGCTTTCTTT
.	TRBV27	.	TRBJ1-6	CASSLLRIGSPLHF	TGTGCCAGCAGTTTACTGCGGATCGGTTCACCCCTCCACTTT
.	TRBV7-2	TRBD2	TRBJ2-3	CASSTTQLAGAGDTQYF	TGTGCCAGCAGCACAACCCAACTAGCGGGGGCTGGAGATACGCAGTATTTT
few	TRBV5-1	.	TRBJ2-7	CASSKEGAFYEQYF	TGCGCCAGCAGCAAGGAGGGGGCGTTCTACGAGCAGTACTTC
.	TRBV23-1	.	TRBJ2-5	CASTRSLHVGTQYF	TGCGCCAGCACCCGGAGCCTTCACGTGGGGACCCAGTACTTC
.	TRBV29-1	TRBD1	TRBJ1-2	CSGWEGAYGYTF	TGCAGCGGGTGGGAGGGGGCCTATGGCTACACCTTC
.	TRBV18	.	TRBJ1-1	CASSPPWSRREAFF	TGTGCCAGCTCACCACCCTGGTCAAGACGGGAAGCTTTCTTT
.	TRBV3-1/TRBV3-2	.	TRBJ1-3	CASSVDLLSGNTIYF	TGTGCCAGCTCGGTGGACCTACTCTCTGGAAACACCATATATTTT
.	TRBV6-5	.	TRBJ1-3	CASSGWVGNTIYF	TGTGCCAGCAGCGGCTGGGTGGGAAACACCATATATTTT
.	TRBV2	.	TRBJ1-1	CASSGEGTEAFF	TGTGCCAGCAGTGGGGAAGGCACTGAAGCTTTCTTT
.	TRBV19	.	TRBJ1-1	CASSIGVANTEAFF	TGTGCCAGTAGTATAGGGGTGGCGAACACTGAAGCTTTCTTT
.	TRBV27	.	TRBJ1-5	CASSLRGGPGNQPQHF	TGTGCCAGCAGTTTACGGGGGGGGCCCGGCAATCAGCCCCAGCATTTT
.	TRBV6-2/TRBV6-3	TRBD1	TRBJ2-2	CASSQGQGANTGELFF	TGTGCCAGCAGTCAGGGACAGGGGGCGAACACCGGGGAGCTGTTTTTT
.	TRBV7-2	.	TRBJ2-5	CASSLKRGTSRETQYF	TGTGCCAGCAGCTTAAAACGGGGGACTTCCCGTGAGACCCAGTACTTC
once	TRBV5-1	.	TRBJ1-2	CASSFGGDYGYTF	TGCGCCAGCAGCTTCGGGGGAGACTATGGCTACACCTTC
.	TRBV6-5	TRBD1	TRBJ2-4	CASTGTGVAKNIQYF	TGTGCCAGCACTGGGACAGGAGTAGCCAAAAACATTCAGTACTTC
.	TRBV9	.	TRBJ1-2	CASSVATTDNYGYTF	TGTGCCAGCAGCGTAGCTACGACAGATAACTATGGCTACACCTTC
.	TRBV15	.	TRBJ2-5	CATSRRASTGSQETQYF	TGTGCCACCAGCAGACGAGCGTCTACAGGGTCCCAAGAGACCCAGTACTTC
.	TRBV19	.	TRBJ1-2	CASSNRDIKPYGYTF	TGTGCCAGTAGTAATCGGGACATAAAACCATATGGCTACACCTTC
.	TRBV6-2/TRBV6-3	.	TRBJ1-1	CASSIRGAAEAFF	TGTGCCAGCAGTATACGGGGCGCCGCTGAAGCTTTCTTT
.	TRBV18	TRBD1	TRBJ1-1	CASSSGQTNTEAFF	TGTGCCAGCTCATCGGGACAGACGAACACTGAAGCTTTCTTT
.	TRBV19	.	TRBJ1-4	CASSMVRGHEKLFF	TGTGCCAGTAGTATGGTCAGGGGACATGAAAAACTGTTTTTT
.	TRBV7-9	.	TRBJ1-3	CASSSAGSYSGNTIYF	TGTGCCAGCAGCTCCGCCGGATCCTACTCTGGAAACACCATATATTTT
.	TRBV15	.	TRBJ1-1	CATSPRRGGTEAFF	TGTGCCACCAGCCCCCGGAGAGGGGGGACTGAAGCTTTCTTT
.	TRBV6-1	.	TRBJ1-1	CASSEGGWANPKAFF	TGTGCCAGCAGTGAAGGAGGGTGGGCAAACCCGAAAGCTTTCTTT
once	TRBV18	.	TRBJ1-1	CASSTDSNTEAFF	TGTGCCAGCTCAACGGACTCAAACACTGAAGCTTTCTTT
.	TRBV5-1	.	TRBJ1-1	CASSLEQGSGTEAFF	TGCGCCAGCAGCTTGGAACAGGGCTCGGGCACTGAAGCTTTCTTT
.	TRBV7-7	.	TRBJ1-1	CASSIDRNTEAFF	TGTGCCAGCAGCATAGACAGGAACACTGAAGCTTTCTTT
.	TRBV29-1	TRBD1	TRBJ1-2	CSVKGQGHGYTF	TGCAGCGTTAAGGGACAGGGGCATGGCTACACCTTC
.	TRBV10-3	.	TRBJ1-5	CAISGQPEQPQHF	TGTGCCATCAGTGGTCAACCGGAGCAGCCCCAGCATTTT
.	TRBV5-1	.	TRBJ2-6	CASSFSRSGANVLTF	TGCGCCAGCAGCTTTAGTAGATCTGGGGCCAACGTCCTGACTTTC
.	TRBV5-4	.	TRBJ1-1	CASSGTRNTEAFF	TGTGCCAGCAGCGGGACACGAAACACTGAAGCTTTCTTT
once	TRBV18	TRBD1	TRBJ1-2	CASSPWTGQHGYTF	TGTGCCAGCTCACCTTGGACAGGGCAACATGGCTACACCTTC
once	TRBV21-1	.	TRBJ1-5	CASSKGETGQGASQPQHF	TGTGCCAGCAGCAAAGGGGAGACCGGACAGGGGGCGAGTCAGCCCCAGCATTTT
.	TRBV9	TRBD1	TRBJ1-5	CASSLQGSNQPQHF	TGTGCCAGCAGTTTACAGGGGAGCAATCAGCCCCAGCATTTT